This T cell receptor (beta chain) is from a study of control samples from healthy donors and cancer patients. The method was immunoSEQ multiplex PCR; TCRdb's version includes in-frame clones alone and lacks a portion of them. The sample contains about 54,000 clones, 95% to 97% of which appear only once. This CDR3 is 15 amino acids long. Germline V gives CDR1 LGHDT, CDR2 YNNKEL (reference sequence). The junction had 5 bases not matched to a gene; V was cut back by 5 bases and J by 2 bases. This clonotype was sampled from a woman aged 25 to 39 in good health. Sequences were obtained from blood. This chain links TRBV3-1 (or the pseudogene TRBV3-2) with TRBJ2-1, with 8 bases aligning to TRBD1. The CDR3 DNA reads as TGTGCCAGCAGCAATACAGGGGGAACCTACAATGAGCAGTTCTTC. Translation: CASSNTGGTYNEQFF.